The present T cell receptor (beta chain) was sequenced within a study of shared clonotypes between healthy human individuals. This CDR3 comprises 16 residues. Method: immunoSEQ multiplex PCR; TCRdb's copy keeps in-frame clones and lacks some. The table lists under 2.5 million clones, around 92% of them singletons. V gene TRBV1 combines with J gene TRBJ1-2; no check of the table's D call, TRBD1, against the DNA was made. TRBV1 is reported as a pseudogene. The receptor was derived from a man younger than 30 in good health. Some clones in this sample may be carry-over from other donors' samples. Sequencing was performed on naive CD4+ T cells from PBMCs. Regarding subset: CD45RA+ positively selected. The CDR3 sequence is CTSSHPPGQGNYGYTF. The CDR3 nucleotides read TGCACCAGCAGCCATCCTCCGGGACAGGGCAACTATGGCTACACCTTC.